A selection of T cell receptor beta chains follows, all from one sample in a study of OX40 agonist ivuxolimab in advanced cancers. The assay was immunoSEQ multiplex PCR, and TCRdb's table has in-frame clones only and misses some. The table has tens of thousands of clones, 86% seen once; the top ten hold around 13%. Sequences were derived from CD4+ or CD8+ T cells sorted from blood, sampled in a trial of the OX40 agonist ivuxolimab. These receptors were obtained from an adult with an advanced solid tumor such as melanoma, head and neck, liver or kidney cancer. The CDR3 runs from the conserved cysteine through the conserved F or W. A D gene is named only where the DNA matches it firmly. The size of a clone is reported for some rows only, either as once, few or many, or as a class for expanded clones.

>TRBD1|-|TRBV28|TRBJ2-5
CASSFGVEGAGTQYF
TGTGCCAGCAGTTTTGGGGTTGAGGGGGCCGGGACCCAGTACTTC
>TRBD2|-|TRBV14|TRBJ2-3
CASMTSGGAKDTQYF
TGTGCCAGCATGACTAGCGGGGGGGCCAAAGATACGCAGTATTTT
>-|few|TRBV27|TRBJ1-1
CASTLLSGQTEAFF
TGTGCCAGCACCCTCCTCTCAGGGCAAACTGAAGCTTTCTTT
>-|-|TRBV9|TRBJ1-4
CASSAGGQKLFF
TGTGCCAGCAGCGCCGGTGGACAGAAACTGTTTTTT
>-|-|TRBV12-5|TRBJ1-5
CASGLSEDYNQPQHF
TGTGCTAGTGGTTTATCGGAGGACTACAATCAGCCCCAGCATTTT
>-|-|TRBV7-8|TRBJ2-5
CASSFEASTETQYF
TGTGCCAGCAGCTTCGAGGCCAGCACAGAGACCCAGTACTTC
>-|-|TRBV29-1|TRBJ2-3
CSVDPGGNWDTQYF
TGCAGCGTTGATCCCGGGGGAAATTGGGATACGCAGTATTTT
>TRBD1|-|TRBV7-9|TRBJ2-7
CASSSRDRGYEQYF
TGTGCCAGCAGCTCCCGGGACAGGGGCTACGAGCAGTACTTC
>-|-|TRBV27|TRBJ1-1
CASREGTEAFF
TGTGCCAGCAGGGAAGGCACTGAAGCTTTCTTT
>TRBD1|-|TRBV7-2|TRBJ2-1
CASSFTNRGSSYNEQFF
TGTGCCAGCAGCTTTACCAACAGGGGGAGCTCCTACAATGAGCAGTTCTTC
>-|-|TRBV7-3|TRBJ1-1
CASSWGTGTEAFF
TGTGCCAGCAGCTGGGGGACGGGAACTGAAGCTTTCTTT
>-|-|TRBV2|TRBJ1-4
CASSDGPHEKLFF
TGTGCCAGCAGTGACGGGCCCCATGAAAAACTGTTTTTT
>-|once|TRBV6-6|TRBJ1-1
CASSLGSQAFF
TGTGCCAGCAGTCTAGGGAGTCAAGCTTTCTTT
>-|-|TRBV19|TRBJ1-1
CASSIGRGWGNTEAFF
TGTGCCAGTAGTATAGGAAGGGGTTGGGGAAACACTGAAGCTTTCTTT
>TRBD1|-|TRBV10-3|TRBJ1-1
CAISESRTGQFEAFF
TGTGCCATCAGTGAGTCCCGGACAGGACAATTTGAAGCTTTCTTT
>TRBD1|-|TRBV7-6|TRBJ2-6
CASSSYRDSAFSGANVLTF
TGTGCCAGCAGCTCCTATAGGGACAGCGCCTTCTCTGGGGCCAACGTCCTGACTTTC
>-|-|TRBV25-1|TRBJ1-2
CASSESSNYGYTF
TGTGCCAGCAGTGAGTCTTCTAACTATGGCTACACCTTC
>-|once|TRBV5-1|TRBJ1-5
CASSLEGDGNQPQHF
TGCGCCAGCAGCTTGGAAGGAGACGGCAATCAGCCCCAGCATTTT
>-|-|TRBV7-9|TRBJ1-2
CAIIQGPHVGYTF
TGTGCCATTATTCAAGGGCCCCATGTTGGCTACACCTTC
>-|few|TRBV27|TRBJ1-5
CASSRHSNQPQHF
TGTGCCAGCAGTCGACATAGCAATCAGCCCCAGCATTTT
>-|-|TRBV27|TRBJ1-1
CASSYRTADTEAFF
TGTGCCAGCAGTTACCGGACGGCGGACACTGAAGCTTTCTTT
>TRBD1|-|TRBV13|TRBJ2-7
CASSLEGQGAYEQYF
TGTGCCAGCAGCTTAGAGGGACAGGGGGCCTACGAGCAGTACTTC
>-|-|TRBV9|TRBJ2-1
CASSAFLVGNEQFF
TGTGCCAGCAGCGCCTTCCTTGTGGGAAATGAGCAGTTCTTC
>-|-|TRBV27|TRBJ2-7
CASSRVGYEQYF
TGTGCCAGCAGCCGAGTGGGCTACGAGCAGTACTTC
>TRBD2|-|TRBV5-6|TRBJ2-7
CASSLVAGENYEQYF
TGTGCCAGCAGCTTGGTTGCGGGAGAGAACTACGAGCAGTACTTC
>TRBD2|once|TRBV27|TRBJ2-5
CASSLGWGGQETQYF
TGTGCCAGCAGTTTGGGGTGGGGGGGCCAAGAGACCCAGTACTTC
>TRBD1|-|TRBV6-5|TRBJ1-3
CASSRTGSSGNTIYF
TGTGCCAGCAGTAGGACAGGGAGTTCTGGAAACACCATATATTTT
>-|-|TRBV5-6|TRBJ2-1
CASSLESHPYNEQFF
TGTGCCAGCAGCTTAGAGTCCCATCCCTACAATGAGCAGTTCTTC
>-|-|TRBV4-1|TRBJ2-3
CASSQPGERVPDTQYF
TGCGCCAGCAGCCAGCCGGGGGAGCGGGTCCCAGATACGCAGTATTTT
>-|-|TRBV7-9|TRBJ1-1
CASSLGEAEAFF
TGTGCCAGCAGCTTGGGGGAGGCTGAAGCTTTCTTT
>-|-|TRBV5-1|TRBJ1-2
CASSLEARTTYGYTF
TGCGCCAGCAGCTTGGAAGCGCGTACCACCTATGGCTACACCTTC
>-|-|TRBV5-1|TRBJ1-3
CASSYLPTASSGNTIYF
TGCGCCAGCAGCTACCTACCGACAGCCAGCTCTGGAAACACCATATATTTT
>-|-|TRBV7-2|TRBJ2-2
CASSLGSGPGELFF
TGTGCCAGCAGCTTAGGCAGCGGGCCCGGGGAGCTGTTTTTT
>TRBD1|-|TRBV29-1|TRBJ2-1
CSVEGGQKLNEQFF
TGCAGCGTTGAAGGGGGACAGAAACTCAATGAGCAGTTCTTC
>-|few|TRBV2|TRBJ1-4
CASRGDGTGVNEKLFF
TGTGCCAGCAGGGGGGATGGCACCGGGGTTAATGAAAAACTGTTTTTT
>-|-|TRBV15|TRBJ2-5
CATSREGAVETQYF
TGTGCCACCAGCAGAGAGGGGGCAGTCGAGACCCAGTACTTC
>TRBD1|-|TRBV7-9|TRBJ2-7
CASSMDRGGEQYF
TGTGCCAGCAGTATGGACAGGGGAGGCGAGCAGTACTTC
>-|-|TRBV5-1|TRBJ1-2
CASSFVIYGTQDGYTF
TGCGCCAGCAGCTTCGTGATCTACGGGACGCAGGATGGCTACACCTTC
>-|-|TRBV5-8|TRBJ1-1
CASSLRREAYMNTEAFF
TGTGCCAGCAGCTTGAGGAGGGAGGCCTACATGAACACTGAAGCTTTCTTT
>TRBD1|-|TRBV28|TRBJ1-2
CATARTGGDYGYTF
TGTGCCACCGCACGGACAGGGGGCGACTATGGCTACACCTTC
>TRBD1|few|TRBV4-1|TRBJ1-2
CASSQDRGQGPYGYTF
TGCGCCAGCAGCCAAGATCGAGGACAGGGCCCCTATGGCTACACCTTC
>-|-|TRBV19|TRBJ2-7
CASTDGTSYEQYF
TGTGCCAGCACGGACGGGACCTCCTACGAGCAGTACTTC
>TRBD1|medium-sized|TRBV7-9|TRBJ2-2
CASSMGQMNTGELFF
TGTGCCAGCAGCATGGGACAGATGAACACCGGGGAGCTGTTTTTT
>-|-|TRBV5-6|TRBJ1-6
CASSLENSPLHF
TGTGCCAGCAGCTTGGAGAATTCACCCCTCCACTTT
>TRBD1|-|TRBV10-3|TRBJ2-7
CAISPLGTGGHEQYF
TGTGCCATCAGTCCCCTGGGGACAGGGGGGCACGAGCAGTACTTC
>TRBD1|few|TRBV28|TRBJ1-1
CASSTTGTLAEAFF
TGTGCCAGCAGCACGACAGGGACTTTGGCTGAAGCTTTCTTT
>-|few|TRBV4-3|TRBJ2-2
CASSPGLGNTGELFF
TGCGCCAGCAGTCCTGGACTGGGGAACACCGGGGAGCTGTTTTTT
>TRBD1|-|TRBV29-1|TRBJ2-6
CSARGTGESGANVLTF
TGCAGCGCGAGGGGGACAGGGGAAAGTGGGGCCAACGTCCTGACTTTC
>-|-|TRBV5-4|TRBJ2-5
CASSLDGQETQYF
TGTGCCAGCAGCTTGGATGGGCAAGAGACCCAGTACTTC
>TRBD2|-|TRBV18|TRBJ2-2
CASSPDGGKGGELFF
TGTGCCAGCTCACCTGACGGGGGGAAAGGCGGGGAGCTGTTTTTT
>-|-|TRBV7-9|TRBJ2-5
CASSLGSQETQYF
TGTGCCAGCAGCTTAGGGAGCCAAGAGACCCAGTACTTC
>-|few|TRBV5-4|TRBJ1-1
CASSLEETEAFF
TGTGCCAGCAGCTTGGAAGAGACTGAAGCTTTCTTT
>-|-|TRBV6-6|TRBJ1-2
CASTSQSSYGYTF
TGTGCCAGCACCAGCCAGTCTTCCTATGGCTACACCTTC
>-|-|TRBV18|TRBJ1-4
CASSASGQANEKLFF
TGTGCCAGCTCAGCTTCGGGTCAAGCCAATGAAAAACTGTTTTTT
>TRBD1|-|TRBV7-9|TRBJ2-5
CASSSTGNQETQYF
TGTGCCAGCAGTTCGACAGGGAACCAAGAGACCCAGTACTTC